The clone carrying this T cell receptor (beta chain) was seen ten or more times. Its antigen is unknown. TCRdb reprocessed the RT-PCR reads with MiXCR, giving one entry per CDR3 protein. The data show hundreds of thousands of distinct CDR3 sequences, with 14% seen just once and roughly 7.2% held by the top ten. The CDR3 loop spans 14 amino acids. Germline CDR1 is MNHEY and CDR2 is SVGEGT. With 6 bases removed from V and 2 bases from J, the gap between germline ends came to 11 bases. The data are from a study of response to subunit inactivated influenza vaccine. Study-level findings and limits: Authors suggested that a seasonal influenza vaccination recruits few new T cells each time.

The source was PBMCs from blood, collected roughly 2 weeks before vaccination. This sequence originates from a man aged 45-65 years who received an inactivated influenza vaccine. This chain links TRBV6-2 or TRBV6-3 with TRBJ1-5; tentatively, D is TRBD1 (5 bases). The CDR3 sequence is CASSFWGGNQPQHF. The CDR3 nucleotides read TGTGCCAGCAGCTTTTGGGGGGGCAATCAGCCCCAGCATTTT.